This T cell receptor (beta chain) was sequenced during a study of shared clonotypes between healthy human individuals. Whole-study results and caveats: Researchers found naive subsets generally carried larger estimated richness than memory subsets. In having few donors, the study represented limited genetic and exposure-history diversity.

Naive-designated CD8 cells lacked CD45RO, were positively enriched for CCR7, and omitted terminally differentiated effector memory CD45RA+ cells. The study drew all its donors from Caucasian adults living in Nashville, Tennessee. Note on this clone: The antigen is undetermined.

Per the original data handling: ImmunoSEQ output held junction-only sequences without quality scores, so filtering differed. Profiled with immunoSEQ multiplex PCR; TCRdb holds only in-frame clones, not every one. The DNA gave D and trimming, while V, J and clone size come from that table. The sample includes around 2,000,000 clones, about 94% of them seen just once. This CDR3 contains 15 residues. The V gene end was trimmed by 3 bases and the J gene end by 4 bases; junction bases not matched to a gene: 4. The V gene's germline CDR1 is LNHDA and CDR2 SQIVND (reference sequence). This TCR was recovered from a man aged 18 to 29 in good health. This chain connects TRBV19 to TRBJ1-1; 11 bases match TRBD1. The source material was naive CD8+ T cells sorted from blood. CDR3 DNA: TGTGCCAGTAGTATCGCCGGGACAGGGGGCACTGAAGCTTTCTTT. This translates into CASSIAGTGGTEAFF.